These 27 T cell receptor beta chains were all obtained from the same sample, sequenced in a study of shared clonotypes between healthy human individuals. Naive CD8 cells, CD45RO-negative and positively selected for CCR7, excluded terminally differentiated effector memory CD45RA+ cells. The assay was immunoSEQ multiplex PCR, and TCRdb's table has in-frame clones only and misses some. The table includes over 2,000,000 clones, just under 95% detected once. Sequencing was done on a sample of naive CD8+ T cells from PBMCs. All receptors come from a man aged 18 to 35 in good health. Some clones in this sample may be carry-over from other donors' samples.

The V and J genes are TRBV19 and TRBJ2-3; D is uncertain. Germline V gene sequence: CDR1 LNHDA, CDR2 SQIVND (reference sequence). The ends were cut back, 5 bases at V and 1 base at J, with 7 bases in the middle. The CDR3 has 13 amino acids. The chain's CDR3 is CASSGRRTDTQYF. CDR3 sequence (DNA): TGTGCCAGTAGTGGCCGACGCACAGATACGCAGTATTTT.

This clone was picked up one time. CDR3: CASSISESLAGMYEQYF. The CDR3 DNA reads as TGTGCCAGTAGTATCAGTGAATCCCTAGCGGGAATGTACGAGCAGTACTTC. The rearrangement links TRBV19 to TRBJ2-7, with 9 bases fitting TRBD2. The germline V gene has CDR1 LNHDA and CDR2 SQIVND (reference sequence). The CDR3 loop spans 17 amino acids. With 3 bases clipped from V and 4 bases from J, the junction kept 13 bases outside the gene matches.

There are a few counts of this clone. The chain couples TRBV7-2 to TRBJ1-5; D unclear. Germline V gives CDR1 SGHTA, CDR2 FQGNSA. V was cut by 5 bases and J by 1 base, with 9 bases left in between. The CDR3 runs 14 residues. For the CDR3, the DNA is TGTGCCAGCAGCCTTAGATTGAGCAATCAGCCCCAGCATTTT. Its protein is CASSLRLSNQPQHF.

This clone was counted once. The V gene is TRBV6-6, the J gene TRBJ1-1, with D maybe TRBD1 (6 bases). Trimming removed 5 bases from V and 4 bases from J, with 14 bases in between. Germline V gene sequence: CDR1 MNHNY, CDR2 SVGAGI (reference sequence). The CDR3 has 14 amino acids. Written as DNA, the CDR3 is TGTGCCAGCAGTAAGGACAGAGGATCCACTGAAGCTTTCTTT. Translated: CASSKDRGSTEAFF.

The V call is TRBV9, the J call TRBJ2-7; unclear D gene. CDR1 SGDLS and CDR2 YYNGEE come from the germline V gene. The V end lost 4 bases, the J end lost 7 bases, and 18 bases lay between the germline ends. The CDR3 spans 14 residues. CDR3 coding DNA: TGTGCCAGCAGCCCTAGGACGGGTCTTGTTGAGCAGTACTTC. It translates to CASSPRTGLVEQYF.

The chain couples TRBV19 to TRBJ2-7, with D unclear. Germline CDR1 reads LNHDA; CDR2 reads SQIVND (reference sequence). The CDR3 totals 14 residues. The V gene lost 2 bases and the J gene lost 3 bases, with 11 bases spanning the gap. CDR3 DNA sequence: TGTGCCAGTAGTATACAAGGGCTGGGCTACGAGCAGTACTTC. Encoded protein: CASSIQGLGYEQYF.

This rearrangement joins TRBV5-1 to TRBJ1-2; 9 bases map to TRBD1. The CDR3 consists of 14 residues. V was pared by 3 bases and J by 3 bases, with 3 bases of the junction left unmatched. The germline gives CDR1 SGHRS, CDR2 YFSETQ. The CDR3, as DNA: TGCGCCAGCAGCTGGACAGGGGATGACTATGGCTACACCTTC. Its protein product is CASSWTGDDYGYTF. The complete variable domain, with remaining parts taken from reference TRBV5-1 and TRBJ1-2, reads KAGVTQTPRYLIKTRGQQVTLSCSPISGHRSVSWYQQTPGQGLQFLFEYFSETQRNKGNFPGRFSGRQFSNSRSEMNVSTLELGDSALYLCASSWTGDDYGYTFGSGTRLTVV.

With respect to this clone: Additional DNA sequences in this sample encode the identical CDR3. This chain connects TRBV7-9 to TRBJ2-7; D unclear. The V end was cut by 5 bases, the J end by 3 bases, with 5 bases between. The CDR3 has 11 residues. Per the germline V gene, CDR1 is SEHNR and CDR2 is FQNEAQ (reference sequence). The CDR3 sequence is CASSGDYEQYF. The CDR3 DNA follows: TGTGCCAGCAGCGGCGACTACGAGCAGTACTTC. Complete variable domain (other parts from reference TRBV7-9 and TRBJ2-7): DTGVSQNPRHKITKRGQNVTFRCDPISEHNRLYWYRQTLGQGPEFLTYFQNEAQLEKSRLLSDRFSAERPKGSFSTLEIQRTEQGDSAMYLCASSGDYEQYFGPGTRLTVT.

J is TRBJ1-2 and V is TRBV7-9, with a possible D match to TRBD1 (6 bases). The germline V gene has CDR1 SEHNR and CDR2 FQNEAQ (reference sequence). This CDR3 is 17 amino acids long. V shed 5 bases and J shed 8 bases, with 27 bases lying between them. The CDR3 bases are TGTGCCAGCAGCCTTAGCCAAACTTTGACAGGTCGAGGCGGCTACACCTTC. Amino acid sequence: CASSLSQTLTGRGGYTF.

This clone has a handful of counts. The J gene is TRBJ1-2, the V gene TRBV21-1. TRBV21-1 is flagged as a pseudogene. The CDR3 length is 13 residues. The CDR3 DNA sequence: TGTGCCAGCAGCATGGGGAATAGGTATGGCTACACCTTC. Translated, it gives CASSMGNRYGYTF.

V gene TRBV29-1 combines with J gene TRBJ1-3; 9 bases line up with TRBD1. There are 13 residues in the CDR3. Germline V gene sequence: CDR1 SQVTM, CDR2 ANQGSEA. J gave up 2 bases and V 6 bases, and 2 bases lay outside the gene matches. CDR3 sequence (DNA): TGCAGCGTCGGGACAGGGACTGGAAACACCATATATTTT. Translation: CSVGTGTGNTIYF.

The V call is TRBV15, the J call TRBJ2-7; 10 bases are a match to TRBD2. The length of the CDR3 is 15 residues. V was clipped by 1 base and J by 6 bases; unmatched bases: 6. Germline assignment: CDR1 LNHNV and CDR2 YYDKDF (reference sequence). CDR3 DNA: TGTGCCACCAGCAGAGTGGCTAGCGGGAGAGGCGAGCAGTACTTC. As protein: CATSRVASGRGEQYF.

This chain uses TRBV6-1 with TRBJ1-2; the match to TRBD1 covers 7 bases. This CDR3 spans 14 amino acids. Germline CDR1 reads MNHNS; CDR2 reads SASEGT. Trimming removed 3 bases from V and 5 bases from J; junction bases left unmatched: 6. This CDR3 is CASSDPGTAYGYTF. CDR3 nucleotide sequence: TGTGCCAGCAGTGACCCCGGGACAGCTTATGGCTACACCTTC.

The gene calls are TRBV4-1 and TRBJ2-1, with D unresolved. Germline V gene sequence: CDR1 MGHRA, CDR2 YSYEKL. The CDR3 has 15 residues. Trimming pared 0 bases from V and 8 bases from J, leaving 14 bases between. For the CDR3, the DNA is TGCGCCAGCAGCCAAGAAAGGTACCTACAATATGAGCAGTTCTTC. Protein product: CASSQERYLQYEQFF.

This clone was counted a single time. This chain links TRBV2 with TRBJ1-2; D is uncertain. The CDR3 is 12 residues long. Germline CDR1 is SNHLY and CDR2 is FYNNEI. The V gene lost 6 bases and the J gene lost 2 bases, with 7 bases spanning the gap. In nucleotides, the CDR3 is TGTGCCAGCAGAAGAACAAACTATGGCTACACCTTC. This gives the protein CASRRTNYGYTF.

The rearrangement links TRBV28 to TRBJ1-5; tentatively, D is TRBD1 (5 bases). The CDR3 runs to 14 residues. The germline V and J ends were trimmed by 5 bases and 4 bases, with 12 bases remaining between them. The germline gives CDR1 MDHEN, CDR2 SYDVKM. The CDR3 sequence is CASSQGWGNQPQHF. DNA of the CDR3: TGTGCCAGCAGTCAGGGATGGGGTAATCAGCCCCAGCATTTT.

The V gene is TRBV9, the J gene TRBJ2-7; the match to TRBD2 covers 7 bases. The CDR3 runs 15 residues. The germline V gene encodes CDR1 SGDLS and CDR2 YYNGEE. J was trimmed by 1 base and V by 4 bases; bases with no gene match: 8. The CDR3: CASSPRDYGSYEQYF. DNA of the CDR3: TGTGCCAGCAGCCCTCGGGACTACGGATCCTACGAGCAGTACTTC.

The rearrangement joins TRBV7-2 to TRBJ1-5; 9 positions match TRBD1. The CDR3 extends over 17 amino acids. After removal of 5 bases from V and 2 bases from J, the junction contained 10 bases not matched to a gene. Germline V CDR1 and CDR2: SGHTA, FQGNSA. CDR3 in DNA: TGTGCCAGCAGCCTGGGACAGGGCTTTTTGGGCAATCAGCCCCAGCATTTT. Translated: CASSLGQGFLGNQPQHF.

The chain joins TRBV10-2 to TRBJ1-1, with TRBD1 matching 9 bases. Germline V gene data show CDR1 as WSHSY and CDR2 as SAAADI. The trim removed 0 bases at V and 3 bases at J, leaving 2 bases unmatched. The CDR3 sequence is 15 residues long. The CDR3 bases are TGCGCCAGCAGTGAGTCGGGGACAGGGTACACTGAAGCTTTCTTT. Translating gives CASSESGTGYTEAFF.

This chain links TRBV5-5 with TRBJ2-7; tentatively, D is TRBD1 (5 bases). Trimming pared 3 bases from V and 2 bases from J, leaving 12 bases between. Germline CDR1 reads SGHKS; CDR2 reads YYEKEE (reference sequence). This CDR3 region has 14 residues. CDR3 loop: CASSWTSRAYEQYF. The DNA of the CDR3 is TGTGCCAGCAGCTGGACATCTAGGGCCTACGAGCAGTACTTC.

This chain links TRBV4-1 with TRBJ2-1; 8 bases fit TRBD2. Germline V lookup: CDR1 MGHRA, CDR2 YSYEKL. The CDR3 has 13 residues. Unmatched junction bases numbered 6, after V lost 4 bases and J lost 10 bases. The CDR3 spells CASSRAGGSEQFF. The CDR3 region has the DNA TGCGCCAGCAGCCGGGCGGGGGGCAGCGAGCAGTTCTTC.

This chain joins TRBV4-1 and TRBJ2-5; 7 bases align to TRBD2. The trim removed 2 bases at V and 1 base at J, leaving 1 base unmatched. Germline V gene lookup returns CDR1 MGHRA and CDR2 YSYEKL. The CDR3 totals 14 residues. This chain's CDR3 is CASSQRLAQETQYF. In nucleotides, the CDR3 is TGCGCCAGCAGCCAACGACTAGCCCAAGAGACCCAGTACTTC.

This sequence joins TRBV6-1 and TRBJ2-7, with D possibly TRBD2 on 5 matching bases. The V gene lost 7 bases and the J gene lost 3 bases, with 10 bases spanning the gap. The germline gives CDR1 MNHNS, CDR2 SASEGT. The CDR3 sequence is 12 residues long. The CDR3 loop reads CASIGEGYEQYF. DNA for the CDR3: TGTGCCAGCATAGGTGAGGGCTACGAGCAGTACTTC.

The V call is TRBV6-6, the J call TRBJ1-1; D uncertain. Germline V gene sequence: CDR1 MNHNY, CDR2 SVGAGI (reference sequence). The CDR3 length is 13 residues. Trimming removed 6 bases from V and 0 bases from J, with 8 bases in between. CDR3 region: CASSSNLNTEAFF. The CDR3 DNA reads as TGTGCCAGCAGCAGTAACTTGAACACTGAAGCTTTCTTT.

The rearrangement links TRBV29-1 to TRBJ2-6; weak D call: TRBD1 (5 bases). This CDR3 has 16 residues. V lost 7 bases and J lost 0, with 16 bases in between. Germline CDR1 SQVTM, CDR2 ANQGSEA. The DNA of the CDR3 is TGCAGCGCGCTTGGGGCAGGGTACTCTGGGGCCAACGTCCTGACTTTC. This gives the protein CSALGAGYSGANVLTF.

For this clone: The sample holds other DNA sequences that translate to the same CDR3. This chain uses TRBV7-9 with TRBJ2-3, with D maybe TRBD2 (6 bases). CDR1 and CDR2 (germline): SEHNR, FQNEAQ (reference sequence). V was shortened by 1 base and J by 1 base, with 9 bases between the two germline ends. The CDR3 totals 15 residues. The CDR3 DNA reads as TGTGCCAGCAGCTTAGGGGCTAGCGGCACAGATACGCAGTATTTT. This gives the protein CASSLGASGTDTQYF.

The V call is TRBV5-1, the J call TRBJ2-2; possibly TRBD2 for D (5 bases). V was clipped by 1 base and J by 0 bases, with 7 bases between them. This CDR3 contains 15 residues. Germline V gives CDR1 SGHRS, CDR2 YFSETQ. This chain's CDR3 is CASSLIGTNTGELFF. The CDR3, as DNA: TGCGCCAGCAGCTTGATCGGGACGAACACCGGGGAGCTGTTTTTT.